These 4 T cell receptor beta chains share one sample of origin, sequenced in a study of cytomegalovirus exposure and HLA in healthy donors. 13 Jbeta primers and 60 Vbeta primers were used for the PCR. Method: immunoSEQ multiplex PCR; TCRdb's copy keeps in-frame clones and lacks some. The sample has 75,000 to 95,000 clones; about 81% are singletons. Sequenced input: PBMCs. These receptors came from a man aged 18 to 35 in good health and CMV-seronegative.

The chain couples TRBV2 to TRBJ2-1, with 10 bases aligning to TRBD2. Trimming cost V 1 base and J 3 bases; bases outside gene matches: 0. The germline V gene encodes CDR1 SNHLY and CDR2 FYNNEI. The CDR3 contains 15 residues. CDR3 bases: TGTGCCAGCAGTGAAGGACTAGCGGGCTACAATGAGCAGTTCTTC. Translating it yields CASSEGLAGYNEQFF.

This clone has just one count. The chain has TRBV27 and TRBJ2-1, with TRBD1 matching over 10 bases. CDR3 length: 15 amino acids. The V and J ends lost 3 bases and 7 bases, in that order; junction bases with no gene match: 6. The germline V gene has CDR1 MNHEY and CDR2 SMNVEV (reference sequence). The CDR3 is CASSLGQGLGNEQFF. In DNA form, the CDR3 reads TGTGCCAGCAGTTTGGGACAGGGGTTGGGGAATGAGCAGTTCTTC.

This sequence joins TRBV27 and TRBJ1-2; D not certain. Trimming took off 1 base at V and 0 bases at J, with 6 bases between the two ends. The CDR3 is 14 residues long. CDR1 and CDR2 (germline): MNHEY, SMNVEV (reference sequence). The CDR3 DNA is TGTGCCAGCAGTTTATTCGGGGCTAACTATGGCTACACCTTC. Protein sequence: CASSLFGANYGYTF.

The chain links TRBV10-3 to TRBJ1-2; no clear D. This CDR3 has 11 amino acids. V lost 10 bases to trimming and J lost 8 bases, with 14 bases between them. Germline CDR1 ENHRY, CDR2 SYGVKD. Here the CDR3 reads CATAVDGGYTF. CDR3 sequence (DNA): TGTGCCACCGCGGTAGATGGGGGCTACACCTTC.